This is a list of T cell receptor beta chains from one sample in a study of OX40 agonist ivuxolimab in advanced cancers. Method: immunoSEQ multiplex PCR; TCRdb's copy keeps in-frame clones and lacks some. The sample lists 75,000 to 95,000 clones, 92% occurring once. The sequencing here drew on CD4+ or CD8+ T cells sorted from blood, taken in a trial of the OX40 agonist ivuxolimab. These receptors originate from an adult with an advanced solid tumor such as melanoma, head and neck, liver or kidney cancer. The CDR3 runs from the conserved cysteine through the conserved F or W. Fields, in order: J gene, D gene, V gene, clone size, CDR3 protein, CDR3 DNA. A D gene is named only where the DNA matches it firmly. Where a row states a size, it is once, few, many or the class of an expanded clone; other rows omit it.

J gene: TRBJ2-5; D gene: TRBD2; V gene: TRBV5-1; clone size: .; CDR3 protein: CASSLSSSGVQETQYF; CDR3 DNA: TGCGCCAGCAGCTTGAGTTCTAGCGGAGTACAAGAGACCCAGTACTTC
J gene: TRBJ1-5; D gene: .; V gene: TRBV6-5; clone size: .; CDR3 protein: CASSITGNQPQHF; CDR3 DNA: TGTGCCAGCAGTATCACAGGGAATCAGCCCCAGCATTTT
J gene: TRBJ2-3; D gene: .; V gene: TRBV9; clone size: few; CDR3 protein: CASSVRGGSTDTQYF; CDR3 DNA: TGTGCCAGCAGCGTACGGGGCGGGAGCACAGATACGCAGTATTTT
J gene: TRBJ1-1; D gene: TRBD1; V gene: TRBV29-1; clone size: .; CDR3 protein: CSVEGQTNTEAFF; CDR3 DNA: TGCAGCGTTGAGGGACAGACCAACACTGAAGCTTTCTTT
J gene: TRBJ2-3; D gene: TRBD2; V gene: TRBV27; clone size: .; CDR3 protein: CASSGTSGGDTQYF; CDR3 DNA: TGTGCCAGCAGCGGGACTAGCGGGGGGGATACGCAGTATTTT
J gene: TRBJ1-2; D gene: .; V gene: TRBV11-3; clone size: .; CDR3 protein: CASSYACTPPYGYTF; CDR3 DNA: TGTGCCAGCAGCTACGCGTGTACTCCCCCCTATGGCTACACCTTC
J gene: TRBJ1-4; D gene: TRBD1; V gene: TRBV13; clone size: .; CDR3 protein: CASSVQGATNEKLFF; CDR3 DNA: TGTGCCAGCAGCGTACAGGGGGCAACTAATGAAAAACTGTTTTTT
J gene: TRBJ2-3; D gene: .; V gene: TRBV6-1; clone size: .; CDR3 protein: CASRGDGRNTQYF; CDR3 DNA: TGTGCCAGCAGGGGGGACGGCCGGAATACGCAGTATTTT
J gene: TRBJ2-1; D gene: .; V gene: TRBV4-1; clone size: .; CDR3 protein: CASRFSLGEYSYNEQFF; CDR3 DNA: TGCGCCAGCAGATTTTCCCTCGGCGAGTACTCCTACAATGAGCAGTTCTTC
J gene: TRBJ2-1; D gene: .; V gene: TRBV9; clone size: .; CDR3 protein: CASSVAGGATYNEQFF; CDR3 DNA: TGTGCCAGCAGCGTAGCTGGGGGGGCAACCTACAATGAGCAGTTCTTC
J gene: TRBJ2-1; D gene: .; V gene: TRBV6-1; clone size: .; CDR3 protein: CASSETSSSYNEQFF; CDR3 DNA: TGTGCCAGCAGTGAAACTAGCAGCTCCTACAATGAGCAGTTCTTC
J gene: TRBJ2-1; D gene: .; V gene: TRBV5-5; clone size: .; CDR3 protein: CASSFEPFSNEQFF; CDR3 DNA: TGTGCCAGCAGCTTCGAGCCTTTTTCGAATGAGCAGTTCTTC
J gene: TRBJ1-1; D gene: .; V gene: TRBV6-9; clone size: .; CDR3 protein: CATGPNTEAFF; CDR3 DNA: TGTGCCACCGGACCGAACACTGAAGCTTTCTTT